Below, 28 T cell receptor beta chains from the same sample are listed, as sequenced in a study of T cell repertoires in cytomegalovirus infection. Their specific antigens are unknown. TCRdb analysed the reads with MiXCR anew, one entry per CDR3 protein. The table lists 750,000 to 900,000 distinct CDR3 sequences, 25% to 35% of them singletons. The source was cultured CD8+ T cells from PBMCs, collected from culture after CMV antigen stimulation. Source of these receptors: a human donor in good health (CMV status not recorded). Some clones in this sample may be carry-over from other donors' samples.

A few counts support this clonotype. The chain employs TRBV4-1 and TRBJ1-1, with D perhaps matching TRBD1 (6 bases). V gave up 5 bases and J gave up 3 bases, with 25 bases separating them. This CDR3 region has 18 residues. The germline CDR1 and CDR2 sequences are MGHRA and YSYEKL. The CDR3 sequence is CASSLRTALDEADTEAFF. The CDR3 DNA follows: TGCGCCAGCAGCTTACGGACAGCGCTTGACGAGGCGGACACTGAAGCTTTCTTT.

The chain carries TRBV7-3 and TRBJ2-2, with D perhaps TRBD2 (7 bases). V lost 4 bases to trimming and J lost 4 bases, with 28 bases between them. This CDR3 is 20 amino acids long. The germline V gene encodes CDR1 SGHTA and CDR2 FQGTGA. In DNA form, the CDR3 reads TGTGCCAGCAGCTACGTCGTGGGGGGGGGGCCAAGGATTGGCACCGGGGAGCTGTTTTTT. It encodes CASSYVVGGGPRIGTGELFF.

In this sample, this clonotype turned up many times. The genes are TRBV7-2 and TRBJ2-5; D is undetermined. The CDR3 sequence is 15 residues long. The germline V gene encodes CDR1 SGHTA and CDR2 FQGNSA. The V and J ends lost 1 base and 0 bases respectively, with 9 bases between them. For the CDR3, the DNA is TGTGCCAGCAGCTTAGACGTGGCAGACCAAGAGACCCAGTACTTC. Translated, it gives CASSLDVADQETQYF.

This clonotype has just a few counts. V is TRBV10-3 and J is TRBJ2-7, with D tentatively TRBD1 or TRBD2 (5 bases each). CDR1 and CDR2 from the germline V gene are ENHRY and SYGVKD. This CDR3 has 14 amino acids. V was cut by 6 bases and J by 2 bases, with 14 bases left in between. The CDR3 coding sequence is TGTGCCATCAGACCACCGTGGGGGACCTACGAGCAGTACTTC. Protein sequence: CAIRPPWGTYEQYF.

This clonotype turned up a few times. This chain links TRBV19 with TRBJ1-2; D not certain. Per the germline V gene, CDR1 is LNHDA and CDR2 is SQIVND (reference sequence). The CDR3 totals 16 residues. The V end lost 4 bases, the J end lost 8 bases, and 23 bases lay between the germline ends. This chain's CDR3 is CASSTPPTYFLGGYTF. The CDR3, as DNA: TGTGCCAGTAGTACCCCCCCGACCTACTTCCTTGGAGGCTACACCTTC.

The chain has TRBV10-3 and TRBJ1-1, with D tentatively TRBD1 (5 bases). Germline V gene data show CDR1 as ENHRY and CDR2 as SYGVKD. The CDR3 spans 16 residues. V was pared by 0 bases and J by 1 base, with 12 bases between. The CDR3 DNA sequence: TGTGCCATCAGTGAGTCCGGACATATCAGGAACACTGAAGCTTTCTTT. Its translation: CAISESGHIRNTEAFF.

This sequence joins TRBV4-3 and TRBJ1-6, with D hard to call. The V end was cut by 0 bases, the J end by 14 bases, with 14 bases between. Germline V gene lookup returns CDR1 LGHNA and CDR2 YSLEER. This CDR3 is 14 amino acids long. In DNA, the CDR3 is TGCGCCAGCAGCCAAGATTCAGACGGGCTGTCCCTCCACTTT. Amino acid sequence: CASSQDSDGLSLHF.

This clonotype was found a few times. The gene calls are TRBV7-6 and TRBJ1-3; no firm D call. This CDR3 has 17 residues. The V and J ends lost 4 bases and 0 bases respectively, with 16 bases between them. Germline V gene data show CDR1 as SGHVS and CDR2 as FNYEAQ. Written as DNA, the CDR3 is TGTGCCAGCAGCTCCCCCCTTGACACCTTCTCTGGAAACACCATATATTTT. The encoded protein is CASSSPLDTFSGNTIYF.

This clonotype showed up just a few times. The chain carries TRBV7-4 and TRBJ2-1; 7 bases are shared with TRBD1. Trimming took 4 bases from V and 7 from J; bases not matched to a gene: 10. The germline V gene has CDR1 SGHVT and CDR2 SQSDAQ. The CDR3 extends over 15 amino acids. The CDR3 here is CASSYREQGKNEQFF. In nucleotides, the CDR3 is TGTGCCAGCAGCTATAGGGAACAGGGGAAGAATGAGCAGTTCTTC.

Regarding this clonotype: This could be a read error, since a much larger clone is one nucleotide away. The chain has TRBV7-2 and TRBJ1-2, with 7 nucleotides matching TRBD1. Per germline, CDR1 SGHTA and CDR2 FQGNSA. The CDR3 is 16 amino acids. The V and J ends lost 6 bases and 1 base, in that order; junction bases with no gene match: 11. The CDR3 nucleotides read TGTGCCAGCAGTCCAATTGGACAGGAGGATAACTATGGCTACACCTTC. Its protein is CASSPIGQEDNYGYTF. The complete variable domain, with remaining parts taken from reference TRBV7-2 and TRBJ1-2, reads GAGVSQSPSNKVTEKGKDVELRCDPISGHTALYWYRQSLGQGLEFLIYFQGNSAPDKSGLPSDRFSAERTGGSVSTLTIQRTQQEDSAVYLCASSPIGQEDNYGYTFGSGTRLTVV.

The J gene is TRBJ1-2, the V gene TRBV5-5; D not certain. Between the trimmed V and J ends, which lost 0 bases and 2 bases, there was a span of 11 bases. From germline, CDR1 is SGHKS and CDR2 YYEKEE (reference sequence). CDR3 size: 15 residues. CDR3 sequence (DNA): TGTGCCAGCAGCTTGGTGTGGGATAGAAACTATGGCTACACCTTC. Protein sequence: CASSLVWDRNYGYTF.

The rearrangement joins TRBV27 to TRBJ2-1; TRBD2 agrees at 7 bases. Germline CDR1 is MNHEY and CDR2 is SMNVEV (reference sequence). There are 14 residues in the CDR3. The CDR3, as DNA: TGTGCGTCTACCGGGGGGATCGCCTACAATGAGCAGTTCTTC. Protein sequence: CASTGGIAYNEQFF.

The chain employs TRBV27 and TRBJ1-2; D ambiguous. The V gene lost 2 bases and the J gene lost 2 bases, with 9 bases spanning the gap. This CDR3 comprises 14 residues. Per the germline V gene, CDR1 is MNHEY and CDR2 is SMNVEV (reference sequence). The CDR3 is CASSLRLGNYGYTF. The CDR3 bases are TGTGCCAGCAGTTTAAGGCTGGGGAACTATGGCTACACCTTC.

This rearrangement joins TRBV10-1 to TRBJ2-7, with D perhaps matching TRBD1 (5 bases). Germline CDR1 is WNHNN and CDR2 is SYGVQD (reference sequence). Deletions cut 2 bases from V and 3 bases from J, with 11 bases between. The CDR3 covers 14 residues. The CDR3 region has the DNA TGCGCCAGCAGTGAGGACAGCACCGGCTACGAGCAGTACTTC. It yields the protein CASSEDSTGYEQYF.

The genes are TRBV7-2 and TRBJ1-1; 7 nucleotides agree with TRBD1. This CDR3 is 15 amino acids long. J lost 5 bases, V lost 3 bases, and 9 bases had no gene match. Germline values: CDR1 SGHTA, CDR2 FQGNSA. Here the CDR3 DNA reads TGTGCCAGCAGCTTTACGACAGGGCAGGCGACTGAAGCTTTCTTT. It encodes CASSFTTGQATEAFF.

This clonotype was observed a few times. V gene TRBV29-1 combines with J gene TRBJ2-7; 11 bases are a match to TRBD1. Trimming cost V 4 bases and J 3 bases; bases outside gene matches: 5. Germline CDR1 reads SQVTM; CDR2 reads ANQGSEA. The CDR3 is made up of 14 amino acids. The CDR3 DNA reads TGCAGCGTTGTGGATGGGACAGGGGGCTACGAGCAGTACTTC. Translation: CSVVDGTGGYEQYF.

J is TRBJ2-1 and V is TRBV4-1; TRBD2 matches at 7 bases. V was pared by 1 base and J by 10 bases, with 4 bases of the junction left unmatched. This CDR3 has 13 amino acids. The germline V gene encodes CDR1 MGHRA and CDR2 YSYEKL. CDR3 region: CASSQVALAEQFF. The CDR3 DNA sequence: TGCGCCAGCAGCCAAGTCGCACTAGCGGAGCAGTTCTTC.

The genes are TRBV7-6 and TRBJ2-7; 8 nucleotides match TRBD1. With 1 base clipped from V and 5 bases from J, the junction kept 4 bases outside the gene matches. This CDR3 comprises 14 residues. Per the germline V gene, CDR1 is SGHVS and CDR2 is FNYEAQ. CDR3 protein: CASSLEPGGDEQYV. In DNA, the CDR3 is TGTGCCAGCAGCTTAGAACCAGGGGGCGACGAGCAGTACGTC.

This clonotype was counted only a few times. The chain has TRBV7-9 and TRBJ2-1; D is unclear. The CDR3 totals 12 residues. The germline V and J ends were trimmed by 1 base and 9 bases, with 7 bases remaining between them. CDR1 is SEHNR and CDR2 is FQNEAQ in the germline V gene (reference sequence). CDR3 in DNA: TGTGCCAGCAGCTTAGGTGCGCCTGAGCAGTTCTTC. This sequence encodes CASSLGAPEQFF.

This chain joins TRBV27 and TRBJ1-2, with 9 bases lining up with TRBD1. The CDR3 contains 15 residues. Germline V gene lookup returns CDR1 MNHEY and CDR2 SMNVEV (reference sequence). The V and J ends lost 0 bases and 4 bases, in that order; junction bases with no gene match: 3. The DNA for the CDR3 is TGTGCCAGCAGTTTATCGCAGACAGGGGGCTATGGCTACACCTTC. The encoded protein is CASSLSQTGGYGYTF.

The chain has TRBV27 and TRBJ2-7; unclear D gene. Looked up from germline, CDR1 is MNHEY and CDR2 is SMNVEV (reference sequence). Trimming pared 0 bases from V and 2 bases from J, leaving 14 bases between. The CDR3 is made up of 16 amino acids. The CDR3 loop reads CASSLSVGERAYEQYF. Here the CDR3 DNA reads TGTGCCAGCAGTTTATCGGTTGGGGAAAGGGCCTACGAGCAGTACTTC.

This clonotype was recorded a few times. The chain recombines TRBV27 with TRBJ2-2; 9 bases match TRBD1. Germline assignment: CDR1 MNHEY and CDR2 SMNVEV (reference sequence). This CDR3 contains 17 residues. The J segment lost 6 bases and the V segment lost 4 bases, leaving 12 bases of the junction unmatched. Here the CDR3 DNA reads TGTGCCAGCAGTTCTCTATTGACAGGGGGTCGGGCCGGGGAGCTGTTTTTT. Its translation: CASSSLLTGGRAGELFF.

V gene TRBV7-9 combines with J gene TRBJ1-4, with TRBD1 matching 9 bases. The germline V gene has CDR1 SEHNR and CDR2 FQNEAQ (reference sequence). This CDR3 region has 14 residues. Trimming took 10 bases from V and 3 from J; bases not matched to a gene: 6. The CDR3 DNA reads as TGTGCCACTAAACAGGGGGCCGCTAATGAAAAACTGTTTTTT. This encodes CATKQGAANEKLFF.

This clonotype showed up just a few times. This sequence joins TRBV7-6 and TRBJ2-3; D is uncertain. The germline V and J ends were trimmed by 2 bases and 0 bases, with 12 bases remaining between them. This CDR3 is 16 amino acids long. The germline V gene encodes CDR1 SGHVS and CDR2 FNYEAQ. The CDR3 protein is CASSLRKGGSTDTQYF. CDR3 coding DNA: TGTGCCAGCAGCTTACGGAAGGGTGGAAGCACAGATACGCAGTATTTT.

The chain carries TRBV4-3 and TRBJ2-6; TRBD1 matches 9 bases. The CDR3 spans 16 residues. Germline CDR1 reads LGHNA; CDR2 reads YSLEER. V shed 4 bases and J 3 bases; nucleotides not matched to a gene: 4. CDR3: CASSPDRGYGANVLTF. The DNA for the CDR3 is TGCGCCAGCAGCCCGGACAGGGGCTATGGGGCCAACGTCCTGACTTTC.

The chain carries TRBV19 and TRBJ2-2; 7 bases align to TRBD1. The CDR3 is 12 amino acids. Trimming removed 8 bases from V and 5 bases from J; junction bases left unmatched: 2. Germline CDR1 is LNHDA and CDR2 is SQIVND (reference sequence). The CDR3 protein is CASQTGTGELFF. DNA for the CDR3: TGTGCCAGTCAGACAGGGACCGGGGAGCTGTTTTTT. Variable domain in full (rest from reference TRBV19 and TRBJ2-2): DGGITQSPKYLFRKEGQNVTLSCEQNLNHDAMYWYRQDPGQGLRLIYYSQIVNDFQKGDIAEGYSVSREKKESFPLTVTSAQKNPTAFYLCASQTGTGELFFGEGSRLTVL.

V gene TRBV2 combines with J gene TRBJ1-5; D not certain. Germline V CDR1 and CDR2: SNHLY, FYNNEI. This CDR3 has 15 amino acids. Trimming stripped 2 bases from V and 4 bases from J, with 12 bases between. CDR3 loop: CASSEIRNGNQPQHF. The CDR3 DNA is TGTGCCAGCAGTGAAATCCGAAACGGGAATCAGCCCCAGCATTTT. Based on the CDR3 plus reference TRBV2 and TRBJ1-5, the full variable domain is EPEVTQTPSHQVTQMGQEVILRCVPISNHLYFYWYRQILGQKVEFLVSFYNNEISEKSEIFDDQFSVERPDGSNFTLKIRSTKLEDSAMYFCASSEIRNGNQPQHFGDGTRLSIL.

The chain has TRBV28 and TRBJ1-1; 8 bases line up with TRBD1. The trim removed 1 base at V and 5 bases at J, leaving 6 bases unmatched. The CDR3 is made up of 15 amino acids. Germline CDR1 and CDR2: MDHEN and SYDVKM. The CDR3 is CASSLLSGGRTEAFF. The CDR3 coding sequence is TGTGCCAGCAGTTTATTATCAGGGGGCCGTACTGAAGCTTTCTTT.